The clone carrying this T cell receptor beta chain came up a few times. Its antigen is as yet unknown. The source of the sample is a study of beta chain features in type 1 diabetes. Study-wide findings and caveats: Small HLA sub-analyses could not settle whether HLA shapes TCRB rearrangement.

Expressed TCRB transcripts were sequenced because the entire RNA isolate underwent reverse transcription. Libraries were prepared by immunoSEQ multiplex PCR; TCRdb keeps only in-frame clonotypes and omits some of them. The sample lists 450,000 to 600,000 clones, about 29% occurring once. Germline values: CDR1 GTSNPN, CDR2 SVGIG (reference sequence). CDR3 length equals 13 residues. Trimming removed 1 base at V and 2 bases at J, with 7 bases between. Sequenced input: naive CD4+ T cells from blood. The sequence was obtained from a man younger than 35 in good health. The rearrangement uses TRBV30 and TRBJ2-3, with D hard to call. Written as DNA, the CDR3 is TGTGCCTGGAGTGACGGGCCCACAGATACGCAGTATTTT. It is translated as CAWSDGPTDTQYF.